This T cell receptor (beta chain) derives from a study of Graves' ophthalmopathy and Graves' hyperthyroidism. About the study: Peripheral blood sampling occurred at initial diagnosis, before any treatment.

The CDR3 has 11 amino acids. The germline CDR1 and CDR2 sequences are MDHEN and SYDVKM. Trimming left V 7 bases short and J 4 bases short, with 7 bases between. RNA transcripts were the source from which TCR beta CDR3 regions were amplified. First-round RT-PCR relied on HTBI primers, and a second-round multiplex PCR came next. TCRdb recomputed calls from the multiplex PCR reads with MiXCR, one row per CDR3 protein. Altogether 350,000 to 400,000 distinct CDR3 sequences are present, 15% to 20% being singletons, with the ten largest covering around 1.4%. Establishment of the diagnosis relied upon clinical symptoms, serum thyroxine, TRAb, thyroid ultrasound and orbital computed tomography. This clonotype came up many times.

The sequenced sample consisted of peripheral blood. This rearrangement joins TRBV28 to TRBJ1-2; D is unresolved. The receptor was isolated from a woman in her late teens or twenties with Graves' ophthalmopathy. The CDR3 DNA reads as TGTGCCAGCACGCAGACCTATGGCTACACCTTC. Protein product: CASTQTYGYTF.